This record covers a single T cell receptor (beta chain). The data belong to a study of blood T cell repertoires in COVID-19. V was clipped by 0 bases and J by 6 bases; unmatched bases: 9. The CDR3 has 17 amino acids. CDR1 SGHRS and CDR2 YFSETQ come from the germline V gene. In the original analysis: The authors estimated nucleated cell counts from reference gene primer amplification. Using immunoSEQ multiplex PCR, the repertoire was profiled, and TCRdb retains in-frame clones only, with some absent. V, J and clone size are taken as reported in that table, and D and trimming were inferred from the DNA itself. The repertoire holds some 180,000 clones, about 89% seen once, with approximately 6.7% in the top ten.

The rearrangement uses TRBV5-1 and TRBJ1-6; 7 bases align to TRBD1. This sequence was found in a man aged 40-50 years with acute or convalescent COVID-19. Sequenced: peripheral blood. Here the CDR3 DNA reads TGCGCCAGCAGCTTGGCTCCCACAGGGGCGGGTAATTCACCCCTCCACTTT. Translated, it gives CASSLAPTGAGNSPLHF.